The 3 T cell receptor beta chains below were found in one sample sequenced in a study of T cell responses to AZD1222 COVID-19 vaccine. Data came from immunoSEQ multiplex PCR; TCRdb stores just in-frame clones and leaves some out. The sample has approximately 97,000 clones; approximately 91% are singletons. This specimen consisted of peripheral blood, obtained on day 0 of AZD1222 vaccination. The receptors come from an adult in good health.

The chain is built from TRBV6-5 and TRBJ1-1, with TRBD1 matching 7 bases. V lost 8 bases, J lost 0 bases, and 3 bases stayed unmatched. CDR1 and CDR2 from the germline V gene are MNHEY and SVGAGI. This CDR3 comprises 13 residues. The CDR3 loop reads CASGDRVNTEAFF. The CDR3, as DNA: TGTGCCAGCGGCGACAGGGTGAACACTGAAGCTTTCTTT.

The rearrangement uses TRBV7-8 and TRBJ1-2, with D possibly TRBD1 on 5 matching bases. The length of the CDR3 is 13 residues. Germline V CDR1 and CDR2: SGHVS, FQNEAQ. V was trimmed by 2 bases and J by 8 bases, leaving 12 bases between them. This CDR3 is CASSLSGPRGYTF. The CDR3 nucleotides read TGTGCCAGCAGCTTATCAGGGCCGAGGGGCTACACCTTC.

In the case of this clone: The junction shows a germline mismatch at one end, possibly a read error. The rearrangement links TRBV7-7 to TRBJ2-1; 8 positions match TRBD2. Germline V CDR1 and CDR2: SSHAT, FNYEAQ (reference sequence). The CDR3 extends over 15 amino acids. The DNA for the CDR3 is TGTGCTAGCAGCTTAATAGCGGGACCTTACAATGAGCAGTTCTTC. Protein sequence: CASSLIAGPYNEQFF.